This T cell receptor (beta chain) was found in a study of regulatory T cells in long-lasting Graves disease. Study-wide results and caveats: Limited samples may have lowered accuracy.

Note on this clonotype: Its antigen is currently unknown. A far more abundant clone sits one base away, making this likely a read error. This is likely a read error, given that the CDR3 carries no conserved phenylalanine or tryptophan at its end. No DNA is shown, since the ends of the CDR3 on it are uncertain; the CDR3 is the one TCRdb lists.

Through Arm-PCR of CDR3 regions and iRepertoire HTBI primers, TCR beta libraries were built. From the multiplex PCR reads, TCRdb called clonotypes with MiXCR, one entry per CDR3 protein. This table has under 300,000 distinct CDR3 sequences, around 17% appearing once. Time point of the sample: newly diagnosed GD, antithyroid drugs for less than 3 months. Researchers made the TCR library from RNA that was extracted from PBMCs. Germline V lookup: CDR1 SGHTA, CDR2 FQGTGA. The CDR3 spans 13 residues, counting both ends. This material consisted of peripheral blood mononuclear cells (PBMCs), taken at new diagnosis, from a patient treated with antithyroid drugs. This TCR came from a female donor with Graves disease. The V and J genes are TRBV7-3 and TRBJ2-3; the DNA was not compared with TRBD1, the D call given in the table. CDR3 protein: CASSLSTGNEQFL.